This T cell receptor (beta chain) was captured in a study of cytomegalovirus exposure and HLA in healthy donors. The CDR3 is 15 amino acids. Germline lookup yields CDR1 LNHDA and CDR2 SQIVND (reference sequence). V shed 3 bases and J 4 bases; nucleotides not matched to a gene: 8. The table lists this clone with a few counts. As yet, its antigen is unknown. Findings and caveats of the study: Association with HLA alleles at 0.05 false discovery rate was found for around 15,000 TCR beta sequences in a later analysis. Cytomegalovirus association was listed for approximately 150 TCR beta chains. Most sequenced TCRs were rare (though some public TCRs occurred in many donors).

The PCR employed 60 Vbeta primers together with 13 Jbeta primers. The table came from immunoSEQ multiplex PCR; TCRdb's copy has only in-frame clones and leaves some out. The sample contains more than 65,000 clones, 67% of which appear only once. The gene calls are TRBV19 and TRBJ2-7, with 8 nucleotides matching TRBD1. This sequence originates from a woman aged 45 to 65 in good health and CMV-seropositive. Sequenced material: PBMCs. The CDR3 loop reads CASSIQGAHRYEQYF. For the CDR3, the DNA is TGTGCCAGTAGTATTCAGGGGGCGCATAGGTACGAGCAGTACTTC. The full variable domain, rest sourced from reference TRBV19 and TRBJ2-7, is DGGITQSPKYLFRKEGQNVTLSCEQNLNHDAMYWYRQDPGQGLRLIYYSQIVNDFQKGDIAEGYSVSREKKESFPLTVTSAQKNPTAFYLCASSIQGAHRYEQYFGPGTRLTVT.